The 28 T cell receptor beta chains in this list originate from one sample, sequenced in a study of response to subunit inactivated influenza vaccine. MiXCR was run by TCRdb on the RT-PCR reads, yielding one entry per CDR3 protein. The data show over 450,000 distinct CDR3 sequences, with over 10% seen just once and roughly 13% held by the top ten. The material was PBMCs from blood, obtained 40 to 50 days after vaccination. The receptors were gathered from a man aged 45-65 years who received an inactivated influenza vaccine.

This clonotype was seen only a few times. V is TRBV20-1 and J is TRBJ2-3; 9 nucleotides match TRBD2. The CDR3 loop spans 15 amino acids. Trimming removed 2 bases from V and 4 bases from J; junction bases left unmatched: 7. CDR1 DFQATT and CDR2 SNEGSKA come from the germline V gene (reference sequence). CDR3 sequence (DNA): TGCAGTGCTAGAATGGCGGGGGGGGGGGCAGATACGCAGTATTTT. Translation: CSARMAGGGADTQYF.

This clonotype was picked up a small number of times. CDR3 sequence reads: CASSAGLADSYEQYF. DNA of the CDR3: TGTGCCAGCAGCGCGGGACTAGCGGACTCCTACGAGCAGTACTTC. The rearrangement links TRBV9 to TRBJ2-7, with 11 bases identical to TRBD2. V lost 3 bases, J lost 0 bases, and 2 bases stayed unmatched. The V gene's germline CDR1 is SGDLS and CDR2 YYNGEE. The CDR3 runs 15 residues.

The table lists this clonotype with a few counts. V and J are TRBV10-3 and TRBJ2-6, with TRBD1 matching 8 bases. The J segment lost 0 bases and the V segment lost 8 bases, leaving 6 bases of the junction unmatched. Germline CDR1 reads ENHRY; CDR2 reads SYGVKD. The CDR3 extends over 16 amino acids. CDR3 sequence (DNA): TGTGCCATCTCGCCAGGGGGCAACTCTGGGGCCAACGTCCTGACTTTC. Translated: CAISPGGNSGANVLTF.

The V call is TRBV4-1, the J call TRBJ2-1, with 11 bases matching TRBD2. The CDR3 consists of 15 residues. V lost 6 bases, J lost 7 bases, and 8 bases stayed unmatched. The germline CDR1 and CDR2 sequences are MGHRA and YSYEKL. CDR3 nucleotide sequence: TGCGCCAGCAGACCGGGACTAGCGGAAAATAATGAGCAGTTCTTC. Translation: CASRPGLAENNEQFF.

The chain joins TRBV7-2 to TRBJ2-4; D is unclear. The V gene's germline CDR1 is SGHTA and CDR2 FQGNSA. The CDR3 sequence is 15 residues long. Trimming pared 1 base from V and 0 bases from J, leaving 7 bases between. The chain's CDR3 is CASSLEWTAKNIQYF. In DNA form, the CDR3 reads TGTGCCAGCAGCTTAGAGTGGACAGCCAAAAACATTCAGTACTTC.

On this clonotype itself: One end of the junction varies from germline; a read error may be responsible. This sequence joins TRBV7-3 and TRBJ2-1; 7 nucleotides match TRBD2. The germline V gene has CDR1 SGHTA and CDR2 FQGTGA. CDR3 size: 17 residues. In DNA form, the CDR3 reads TGTGCCAGCAGCCTAACGGGACTATCCGCCTCCTACAATGAGCAGTTCTTC. Residues: CASSLTGLSASYNEQFF.

Ten or more counts support this clonotype. The gene calls are TRBV12-3 or TRBV12-4 and TRBJ2-7; the match to TRBD2 covers 9 bases. The CDR3 spans 14 residues. V gave up 2 bases and J gave up 3 bases; unmatched junction bases: 2. CDR3 DNA: TGTGCCAGCAGTTTAAGTAGCGGGAGCTACGAGCAGTACTTC. As protein: CASSLSSGSYEQYF.

This clonotype has a handful of counts. The chain employs TRBV27 and TRBJ1-6; D is unresolved. Per germline, CDR1 MNHEY and CDR2 SMNVEV (reference sequence). The V end was cut by 2 bases, the J end by 7 bases, with 12 bases between. The CDR3 contains 15 residues. CDR3 in amino acids: CASSLGYSLNSPLHF. CDR3 DNA sequence: TGTGCCAGCAGTTTAGGGTACAGCCTGAATTCACCCCTCCACTTT.

The rearrangement links TRBV12-3 or TRBV12-4 to TRBJ1-5; TRBD1 is a possible D gene (5 bases). Trimming took off 1 base at V and 5 bases at J, with 9 bases between the two ends. The CDR3 extends over 14 amino acids. The CDR3 region is CASSLVGRDQPQHF. The CDR3 DNA reads as TGTGCCAGCAGTTTAGTGGGGCGAGATCAGCCCCAGCATTTT.

The CDR3 sequence: CASSFVRVGYNEQFF. The CDR3, as DNA: TGTGCCAGCAGCTTCGTCAGGGTTGGGTACAATGAGCAGTTCTTC. The chain links TRBV7-8 to TRBJ2-1; TRBD1 might be the D (5 bases). Germline loops: CDR1 SGHVS, CDR2 FQNEAQ. The CDR3 spans 15 residues. V dropped 3 bases and J dropped 4 bases, with 13 bases sitting between them.

The genes are TRBV2 and TRBJ2-4; 14 bases align to TRBD2. The CDR3 has 14 residues. CDR1 is SNHLY and CDR2 is FYNNEI in the germline V gene. V trimming: 6 bases; J trimming: 8 bases; junction bases outside the gene matches: 3. The CDR3 loop reads CASRRLAGGDIQYF. CDR3 bases: TGTGCCAGCAGACGACTAGCGGGAGGGGACATTCAGTACTTC.

The rearrangement links TRBV7-2 to TRBJ2-7; 12 bases line up with TRBD1. V shed 4 bases and J 5 bases; nucleotides not matched to a gene: 3. CDR3 size: 14 residues. Germline values: CDR1 SGHTA, CDR2 FQGNSA. CDR3 DNA sequence: TGTGCCAGCAGCTCAGGGACAGGGGGCAACGAGCAGTACTTC. It specifies CASSSGTGGNEQYF. Filled out from reference TRBV7-2 and TRBJ2-7, the complete variable domain reads GAGVSQSPSNKVTEKGKDVELRCDPISGHTALYWYRQSLGQGLEFLIYFQGNSAPDKSGLPSDRFSAERTGGSVSTLTIQRTQQEDSAVYLCASSSGTGGNEQYFGPGTRLTVT.

The chain is built from TRBV12-3 or TRBV12-4 and TRBJ2-3, with D perhaps being TRBD1 or TRBD2 (7 bases each). Trimming stripped 2 bases from V and 5 bases from J, with 20 bases between. The CDR3 extends over 17 amino acids. The CDR3 protein is CASSLISGRGQEDTQYF. As DNA, the CDR3 is TGTGCCAGCAGTTTAATATCGGGGAGGGGGCAAGAAGATACGCAGTATTTT.

V and J are TRBV5-1 and TRBJ2-1; 10 bases are a match to TRBD1. V was pared by 1 base and J by 8 bases, with 6 bases of the junction left unmatched. The CDR3 is 15 residues long. CDR1 is SGHRS, CDR2 YFSETQ, per germline. The DNA for the CDR3 is TGCGCCAGCAGCTTGCGACGGGACAGGGGTGATGAGCAGTTCTTC. It specifies CASSLRRDRGDEQFF.

This clonotype was found many times. The chain is built from TRBV24-1 and TRBJ2-5, with D perhaps TRBD1 or TRBD2 (6 bases each). In germline, CDR1 is KGHDR, CDR2 SFDVKD. Trimming pared 9 bases from V and 3 bases from J, leaving 13 bases between. The CDR3 runs 13 residues. CDR3 DNA: TGTGCCACCGGAGAAGGGGGGAAAGAGACCCAGTACTTC. It yields the protein CATGEGGKETQYF.

The rearrangement links TRBV5-1 to TRBJ2-3; D is possibly TRBD1 or TRBD2 (5 bases each). Looked up from germline, CDR1 is SGHRS and CDR2 is YFSETQ. CDR3 length: 14 residues. Trimming pared 2 bases from V and 6 bases from J, leaving 13 bases between. CDR3: CASSFGQGGDTQYF. CDR3 bases: TGCGCCAGCAGCTTTGGCCAGGGCGGGGATACGCAGTATTTT.

This clonotype was found a few times. CDR3: CASSVASGRQREQFF. The CDR3 region has the DNA TGTGCCAGCAGCGTAGCTAGCGGGAGACAGCGTGAGCAGTTCTTC. V and J are TRBV9 and TRBJ2-1, with 10 bases matching TRBD2. The germline V gene encodes CDR1 SGDLS and CDR2 YYNGEE. The CDR3 sequence is 15 residues long. The trim removed 0 bases at V and 9 bases at J, leaving 6 bases unmatched.

This clonotype was seen a few times. J is TRBJ2-1 and V is TRBV7-2, with 8 bases identical to TRBD2. V trimming: 0 bases; J trimming: 8 bases; junction bases outside the gene matches: 9. Germline loops: CDR1 SGHTA, CDR2 FQGNSA. This CDR3 contains 16 residues. The CDR3 bases are TGTGCCAGCAGCTTAGCCCTCCGACTAGCGATCGATGAGCAGTTCTTC. This gives the protein CASSLALRLAIDEQFF. The whole variable domain, remainder taken from reference TRBV7-2 and TRBJ2-1, is GAGVSQSPSNKVTEKGKDVELRCDPISGHTALYWYRQSLGQGLEFLIYFQGNSAPDKSGLPSDRFSAERTGGSVSTLTIQRTQQEDSAVYLCASSLALRLAIDEQFFGPGTRLTVL.

This clonotype was counted only a few times. This sequence joins TRBV9 and TRBJ2-7; D is ambiguous. The CDR3 consists of 14 residues. The germline gives CDR1 SGDLS, CDR2 YYNGEE. Trimming took off 0 bases at V and 0 bases at J, with 7 bases between the two ends. The CDR3 sequence is CASSVVSSSYEQYF. The CDR3 nucleotides are TGTGCCAGCAGCGTAGTCTCGTCCTCCTACGAGCAGTACTTC.

The sample holds a few counts of this clonotype. The chain uses TRBV25-1 and TRBJ2-5, with a tentative D call TRBD2 (5 bases). Germline V CDR1 and CDR2: MGHDK, SYGVNS. The CDR3 has 15 residues. V shed 5 bases and J shed 4 bases, with 17 bases lying between them. This CDR3 reads CASSKPKGGGETQYF. Here the CDR3 DNA reads TGTGCCAGCAGTAAGCCTAAAGGAGGCGGAGAGACCCAGTACTTC.

This clonotype was detected only a few times. The chain couples TRBV28 to TRBJ2-7; D may be TRBD1 (6 bases). The V gene's germline CDR1 is MDHEN and CDR2 SYDVKM. V dropped 4 bases and J dropped 6 bases, with 22 bases sitting between them. The CDR3 contains 16 residues. CDR3: CASSSLGHPRAGEQYF. DNA for the CDR3: TGTGCCAGCAGTTCCCTGGGACACCCTAGGGCTGGCGAGCAGTACTTC.

Note on this clonotype: This clone may be a read error of a much larger clone one base away. The chain carries TRBV12-3 or TRBV12-4 and TRBJ2-2; possibly TRBD2 for D (6 bases). The CDR3 has 14 residues. The CDR3 loop reads CASRGLANTGGLFF. CDR3 sequence (DNA): TGTGCCAGCAGGGGACTTGCGAACACCGGGGGGCTGTTTTTT.

The chain combines TRBV25-1 with TRBJ2-7; a possible D gene is TRBD1 (7 bases). This CDR3 contains 13 residues. Germline V gene data show CDR1 as MGHDK and CDR2 as SYGVNS. Trimming removed 6 bases at V and 1 base at J, with 10 bases between. CDR3 sequence: CASRGGQSYEQYF. As DNA, the CDR3 is TGTGCCAGCAGGGGGGGACAGTCCTACGAGCAGTACTTC.

This clonotype was recorded at least ten times. The chain's CDR3 is CASSHGPSSYEQYF. The CDR3, as DNA: TGCGCCAGCAGCCACGGGCCCTCATCCTACGAGCAGTACTTC. This rearrangement joins TRBV4-1 to TRBJ2-7, with no clear D. Germline loops: CDR1 MGHRA, CDR2 YSYEKL. The CDR3 sequence is 14 residues long. Trimming took 3 bases from V and 1 from J, leaving 10 bases between them.

The V gene is TRBV4-3, the J gene TRBJ1-2, with no clear D. This CDR3 is built from 14 residues. V shed 0 bases and J shed 7 bases, with 12 bases lying between them. CDR1 and CDR2 (germline): LGHNA, YSLEER. The CDR3 spells CASSQDRGSGGYTF. CDR3 nucleotide sequence: TGCGCCAGCAGCCAAGACCGGGGTAGCGGTGGCTACACCTTC.

This clonotype has ten or more counts. V is TRBV20-1 and J is TRBJ2-7; 7 positions agree with TRBD2. Trimming removed 0 bases from V and 1 base from J; junction bases left unmatched: 6. Germline CDR1 is DFQATT and CDR2 is SNEGSKA (reference sequence). The CDR3 spans 15 residues. In DNA, the CDR3 is TGCAGTGCTAGAGAGGTGGGGAGGGGATCCTACGAGCAGTACTTC. This translates into CSAREVGRGSYEQYF.

The rearrangement links TRBV12-3 or TRBV12-4 to TRBJ2-1; D is possibly TRBD2 (6 bases). V was trimmed by 3 bases and J by 8 bases, leaving 11 bases between them. CDR3 size: 13 residues. The CDR3 DNA reads as TGTGCCAGCAGTTTTGTCCGCGGGGATGAGCAGTTCTTC. This codes for CASSFVRGDEQFF.

This clonotype was picked up a small number of times. The chain combines TRBV6-1 with TRBJ2-5, with a tentative D call TRBD1 (6 bases). Germline V gives CDR1 MNHNS, CDR2 SASEGT. This CDR3 contains 13 residues. The V end lost 7 bases, the J end lost 2 bases, and 11 bases lay between the germline ends. CDR3 loop: CASNTGNQETQYF. The CDR3 coding sequence is TGTGCCAGCAATACAGGGAATCAAGAGACCCAGTACTTC.